The 19 T cell receptor beta chains presented below share a single source sample, sequenced in a study of OX40 agonist ivuxolimab in advanced cancers. The assay was immunoSEQ multiplex PCR, and TCRdb's table has in-frame clones only and misses some. The top ten clones hold 25% of a sample with 15,000 to 20,000 clones, roughly 87% of them seen once. This specimen was CD4+ or CD8+ T cells sorted from blood, taken in a trial of the OX40 agonist ivuxolimab. These TCRs come from an adult with an advanced solid tumor such as melanoma, head and neck, liver or kidney cancer.

The chain uses TRBV6-1 and TRBJ1-1, with 8 bases lining up with TRBD1. Trimming took 6 bases from V and 6 from J; bases not matched to a gene: 9. CDR1 MNHNS and CDR2 SASEGT come from the germline V gene. The length of the CDR3 is 14 residues. The CDR3 region is CASSDRDRRAEAFF. CDR3 sequence (DNA): TGTGCCAGCAGCGACCGGGACAGGAGAGCTGAAGCTTTCTTT.

The chain couples TRBV6-5 to TRBJ2-7; D not certain. Trimming cost V 2 bases and J 5 bases, with 4 bases left between them. Germline V gene data show CDR1 as MNHEY and CDR2 as SVGAGI. The CDR3 contains 11 residues. The CDR3 sequence is CASSYGDEQYF. The CDR3 nucleotides read TGTGCCAGCAGTTACGGGGACGAGCAGTACTTC.

This clone counts as medium-sized. This chain links TRBV2 with TRBJ2-6, with D uncertain. Trimming cost V 6 bases and J 9 bases, with 15 bases left between them. CDR1 is SNHLY and CDR2 is FYNNEI in the germline V gene. CDR3 length: 14 amino acids. Here the CDR3 reads CASRSSASNNVLTF. The CDR3 bases are TGTGCCAGCAGATCTTCGGCATCTAACAACGTCCTGACTTTC.

This sequence joins TRBV11-2 and TRBJ2-3; D ambiguous. Germline V gene sequence: CDR1 SGHAT, CDR2 FQNNGV. The CDR3 loop spans 14 amino acids. Trimming stripped 3 bases from V and 6 bases from J, with 13 bases between. The CDR3 region has the DNA TGTGCCAGCAGCTTTCAGGTCCCTATCGATACGCAGTATTTT. Translating it yields CASSFQVPIDTQYF.

This chain connects TRBV30 to TRBJ1-4; D is ambiguous. This CDR3 is 13 amino acids long. With 5 bases removed from V and 0 bases from J, the gap between germline ends came to 7 bases. CDR1 and CDR2 (germline): GTSNPN, SVGIG (reference sequence). The chain's CDR3 is CAWQETTNEKLFF. CDR3 DNA: TGTGCCTGGCAGGAGACAACTAATGAAAAACTGTTTTTT.

Of note for this clone: Other DNA sequences in this specimen translate into the identical CDR3. The rearrangement links TRBV27 to TRBJ2-7, with D possibly being TRBD1 or TRBD2 (5 bases each). Germline V CDR1 and CDR2: MNHEY, SMNVEV (reference sequence). The CDR3 contains 13 residues. Between the trimmed V and J ends, which lost 6 bases and 0 bases, there was a span of 9 bases. CDR3 region: CASSPGTSYEQYF. The CDR3 DNA reads TGTGCCAGCAGCCCGGGGACCTCCTACGAGCAGTACTTC.

The chain employs TRBV28 and TRBJ1-2; a possible D gene is TRBD1 (5 bases). With 8 bases removed from V and 4 bases from J, the gap between germline ends came to 20 bases. The CDR3 covers 15 residues. CDR1 is MDHEN, CDR2 SYDVKM, per germline. The CDR3 DNA reads as TGTGCCAGCTTTTTTGGGGCCAGTCCTTTCTATGGCTACACCTTC. Protein sequence: CASFFGASPFYGYTF.

V is TRBV6-5 and J is TRBJ1-1; no reliable D call. The V gene lost 5 bases and the J gene lost 4 bases, with 14 bases spanning the gap. Germline CDR1 and CDR2: MNHEY and SVGAGI. CDR3 length: 14 residues. CDR3 region: CASSPSRAVTEAFF. The CDR3 DNA follows: TGTGCCAGCAGTCCTTCTCGGGCGGTCACTGAAGCTTTCTTT.

The chain links TRBV6-5 to TRBJ2-3, with a tentative D call TRBD2 (6 bases). The germline V and J ends were trimmed by 7 bases and 4 bases, with 15 bases remaining between them. Germline CDR1 is MNHEY and CDR2 is SVGAGI. CDR3 length equals 14 residues. The CDR3 reads CASTYGGGADTQYF. CDR3 nucleotide sequence: TGTGCCAGCACCTACGGGGGAGGAGCAGATACGCAGTATTTT.

The chain recombines TRBV27 with TRBJ1-5; TRBD1 matches at 8 bases. The CDR3 spans 17 residues. The germline CDR1 and CDR2 sequences are MNHEY and SMNVEV (reference sequence). V lost 7 bases to trimming and J lost 6 bases; unmatched junction nucleotides: 17. The CDR3 loop reads CASTPFSDRGSPQPQHF. CDR3 coding DNA: TGTGCCAGCACCCCATTCAGTGACAGGGGATCCCCTCAGCCCCAGCATTTT.

The rearrangement uses TRBV10-3 and TRBJ1-1, with 7 bases lining up with TRBD1. The V segment lost 2 bases and the J segment 0 bases; nucleotides outside the gene matches: 3. Germline CDR1 ENHRY, CDR2 SYGVKD. CDR3 length: 15 amino acids. CDR3 DNA: TGTGCCATCAGTGAGGGGGGACAGCTGAACACTGAAGCTTTCTTT. Encoded protein: CAISEGGQLNTEAFF.

This clone is labeled as hyperexpanded. The chain links TRBV19 to TRBJ1-2; 7 bases map to TRBD1. V shed 8 bases and J 2 bases; nucleotides not matched to a gene: 11. Germline-derived CDR1 and CDR2 are LNHDA and SQIVND (reference sequence). The CDR3 consists of 15 residues. In DNA form, the CDR3 reads TGTGCCAGTTGGGACAGTAATTTTATAAACTATGGCTACACCTTC. This encodes CASWDSNFINYGYTF.

This rearrangement joins TRBV19 to TRBJ1-1; D gene unclear. The V gene lost 8 bases and the J gene lost 3 bases, with 22 bases spanning the gap. The CDR3 is 16 residues long. In germline, CDR1 is LNHDA, CDR2 SQIVND (reference sequence). This CDR3 reads CASFFEMGPAYTEAFF. In DNA, the CDR3 is TGTGCCAGTTTCTTCGAGATGGGCCCGGCGTACACTGAAGCTTTCTTT.

This clone appeared once. V is TRBV19 and J is TRBJ1-1; D perhaps matches TRBD1 (6 bases). Deletions cut 2 bases from V and 6 bases from J, with 13 bases between. The CDR3 length is 14 residues. Germline V CDR1 and CDR2: LNHDA, SQIVND (reference sequence). In DNA form, the CDR3 reads TGTGCCAGTAGTATAAGTGCGGCAGGGGCTGAAGCTTTCTTT. It is translated as CASSISAAGAEAFF.

This chain uses TRBV11-2 with TRBJ2-1; possibly TRBD1 for D (6 bases). Germline V gene data show CDR1 as SGHAT and CDR2 as FQNNGV. Between the trimmed V and J ends, which lost 3 bases and 9 bases, there was a span of 9 bases. This CDR3 spans 12 amino acids. CDR3 nucleotide sequence: TGTGCCAGCAGCTTCAGGGGATCTGAGCAGTTCTTC. This sequence encodes CASSFRGSEQFF.

This chain connects TRBV7-9 to TRBJ2-1; 9 bases fit TRBD2. The germline V gene has CDR1 SEHNR and CDR2 FQNEAQ (reference sequence). The CDR3 extends over 15 amino acids. Trimming took 3 bases from V and 5 from J; bases not matched to a gene: 5. CDR3: CASSFPAGGDNEQFF. The CDR3 nucleotides are TGTGCCAGCAGCTTTCCAGCGGGGGGAGACAATGAGCAGTTCTTC.

V gene TRBV29-1 combines with J gene TRBJ2-7; 7 nucleotides line up with TRBD1. CDR3 length equals 14 residues. CDR1 is SQVTM, CDR2 ANQGSEA, per germline. The V gene end was trimmed by 0 bases and the J gene end by 4 bases; junction bases not matched to a gene: 6. For the CDR3, the DNA is TGCAGCGTTGAAGATCCGGACAGGAGGTACGAGCAGTACTTC. Residues: CSVEDPDRRYEQYF.

The chain carries TRBV5-6 and TRBJ2-2; TRBD2 might be the D (5 bases). Germline CDR1 is SGHDT and CDR2 is YYEEEE. The V and J ends lost 2 bases and 1 base respectively, with 12 bases between them. This CDR3 region has 16 residues. The CDR3 nucleotides are TGTGCCAGCAGCTTCGGGGTTCAAGGGAACACCGGGGAGCTGTTTTTT. Translation gives CASSFGVQGNTGELFF.

This clone was recorded a few times. The J gene is TRBJ1-2, the V gene TRBV9, with TRBD1 identical over 8 bases. CDR1 SGDLS and CDR2 YYNGEE come from the germline V gene. The V segment lost 3 bases and the J segment 2 bases; nucleotides outside the gene matches: 3. The CDR3 has 14 amino acids. Written as DNA, the CDR3 is TGTGCCAGCAGCGGAGGGGACAGGAACTATGGCTACACCTTC. Translation: CASSGGDRNYGYTF.